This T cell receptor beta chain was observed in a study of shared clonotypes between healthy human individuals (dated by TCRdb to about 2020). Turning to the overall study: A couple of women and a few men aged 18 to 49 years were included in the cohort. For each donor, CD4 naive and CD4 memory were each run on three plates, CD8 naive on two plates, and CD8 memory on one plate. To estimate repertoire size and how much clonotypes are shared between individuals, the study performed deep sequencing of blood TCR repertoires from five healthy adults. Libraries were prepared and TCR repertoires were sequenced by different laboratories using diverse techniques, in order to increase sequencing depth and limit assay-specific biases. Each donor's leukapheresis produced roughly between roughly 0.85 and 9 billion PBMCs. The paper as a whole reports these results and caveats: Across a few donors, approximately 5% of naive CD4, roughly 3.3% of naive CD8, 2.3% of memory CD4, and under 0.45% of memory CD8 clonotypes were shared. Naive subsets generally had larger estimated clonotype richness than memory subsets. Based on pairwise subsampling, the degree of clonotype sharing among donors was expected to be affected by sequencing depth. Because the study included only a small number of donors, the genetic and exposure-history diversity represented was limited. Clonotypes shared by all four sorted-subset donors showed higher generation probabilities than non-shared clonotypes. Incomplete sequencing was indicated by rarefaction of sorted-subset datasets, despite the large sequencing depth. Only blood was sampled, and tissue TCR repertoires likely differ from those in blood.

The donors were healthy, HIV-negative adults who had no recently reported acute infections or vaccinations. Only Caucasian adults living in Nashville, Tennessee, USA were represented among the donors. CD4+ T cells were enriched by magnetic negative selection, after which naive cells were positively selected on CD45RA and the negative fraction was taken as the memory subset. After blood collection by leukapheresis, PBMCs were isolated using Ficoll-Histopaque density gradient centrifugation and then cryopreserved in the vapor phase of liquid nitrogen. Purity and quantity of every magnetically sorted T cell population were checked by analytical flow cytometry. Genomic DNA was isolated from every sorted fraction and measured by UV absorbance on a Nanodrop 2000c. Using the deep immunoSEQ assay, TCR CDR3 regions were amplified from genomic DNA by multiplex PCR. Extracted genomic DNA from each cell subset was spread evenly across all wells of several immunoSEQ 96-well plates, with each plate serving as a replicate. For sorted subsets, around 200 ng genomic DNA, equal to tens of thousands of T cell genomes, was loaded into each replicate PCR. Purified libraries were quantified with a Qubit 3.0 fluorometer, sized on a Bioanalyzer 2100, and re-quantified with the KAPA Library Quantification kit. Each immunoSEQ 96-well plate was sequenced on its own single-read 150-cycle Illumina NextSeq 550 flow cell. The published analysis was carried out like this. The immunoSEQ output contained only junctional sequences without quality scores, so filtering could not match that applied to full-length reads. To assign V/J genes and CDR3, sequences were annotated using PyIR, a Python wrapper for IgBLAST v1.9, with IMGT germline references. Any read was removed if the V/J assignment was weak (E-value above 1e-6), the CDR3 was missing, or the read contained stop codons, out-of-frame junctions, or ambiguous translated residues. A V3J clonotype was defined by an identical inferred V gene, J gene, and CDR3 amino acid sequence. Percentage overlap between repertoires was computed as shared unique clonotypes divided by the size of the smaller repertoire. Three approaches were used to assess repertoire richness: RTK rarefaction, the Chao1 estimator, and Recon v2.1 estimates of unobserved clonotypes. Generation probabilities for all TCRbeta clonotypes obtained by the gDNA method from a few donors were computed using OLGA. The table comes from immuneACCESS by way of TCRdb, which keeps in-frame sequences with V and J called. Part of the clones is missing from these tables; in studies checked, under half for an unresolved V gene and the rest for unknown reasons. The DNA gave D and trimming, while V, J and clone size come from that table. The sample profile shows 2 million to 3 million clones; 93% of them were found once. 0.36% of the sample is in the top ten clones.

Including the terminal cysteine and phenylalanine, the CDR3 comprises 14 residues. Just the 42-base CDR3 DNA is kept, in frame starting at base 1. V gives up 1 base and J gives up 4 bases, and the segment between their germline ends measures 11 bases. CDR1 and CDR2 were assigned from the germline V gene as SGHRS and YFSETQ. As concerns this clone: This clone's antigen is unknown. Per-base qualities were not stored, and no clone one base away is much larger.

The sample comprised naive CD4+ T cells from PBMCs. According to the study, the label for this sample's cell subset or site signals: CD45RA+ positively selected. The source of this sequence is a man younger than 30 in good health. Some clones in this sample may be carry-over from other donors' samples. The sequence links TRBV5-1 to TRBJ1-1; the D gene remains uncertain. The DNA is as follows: TGCGCCAGCAGCTTGTCGTTGCCGGGCACTGAAGCTTTCTTT. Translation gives CASSLSLPGTEAFF.